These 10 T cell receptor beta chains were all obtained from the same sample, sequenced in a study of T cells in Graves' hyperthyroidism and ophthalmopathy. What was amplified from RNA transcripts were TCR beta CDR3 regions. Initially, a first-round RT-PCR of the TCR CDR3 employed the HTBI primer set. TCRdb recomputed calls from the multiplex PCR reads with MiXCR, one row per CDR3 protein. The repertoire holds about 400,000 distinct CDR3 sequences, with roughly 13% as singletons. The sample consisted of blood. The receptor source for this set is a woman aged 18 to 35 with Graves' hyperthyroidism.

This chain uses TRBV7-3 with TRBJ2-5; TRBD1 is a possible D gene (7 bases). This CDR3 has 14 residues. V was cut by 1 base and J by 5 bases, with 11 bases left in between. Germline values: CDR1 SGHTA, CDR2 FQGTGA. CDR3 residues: CASSLNGGQETQYF. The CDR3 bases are TGTGCCAGCAGCTTAAACGGGGGACAGGAGACCCAGTACTTC.

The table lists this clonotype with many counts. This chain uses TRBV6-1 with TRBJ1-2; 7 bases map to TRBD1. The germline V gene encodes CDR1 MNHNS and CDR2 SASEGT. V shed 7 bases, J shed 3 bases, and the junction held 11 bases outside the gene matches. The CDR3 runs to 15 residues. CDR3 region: CASNYRDRTHYGYTF. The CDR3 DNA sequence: TGTGCCAGCAATTACCGGGACAGAACTCACTATGGCTACACCTTC.

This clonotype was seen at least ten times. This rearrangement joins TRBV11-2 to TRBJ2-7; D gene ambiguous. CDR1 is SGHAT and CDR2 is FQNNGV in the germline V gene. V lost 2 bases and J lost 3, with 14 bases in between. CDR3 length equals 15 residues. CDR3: CASSLSRSKDYEQYF. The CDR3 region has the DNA TGTGCCAGCAGCTTAAGTCGCTCGAAAGACTACGAGCAGTACTTC.

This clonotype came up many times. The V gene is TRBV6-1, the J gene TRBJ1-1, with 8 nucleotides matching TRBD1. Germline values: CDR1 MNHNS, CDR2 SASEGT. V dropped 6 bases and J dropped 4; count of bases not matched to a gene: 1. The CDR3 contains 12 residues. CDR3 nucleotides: TGTGCCAGCAGCACAGGGGGCACTGAAGCTTTCTTT. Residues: CASSTGGTEAFF.

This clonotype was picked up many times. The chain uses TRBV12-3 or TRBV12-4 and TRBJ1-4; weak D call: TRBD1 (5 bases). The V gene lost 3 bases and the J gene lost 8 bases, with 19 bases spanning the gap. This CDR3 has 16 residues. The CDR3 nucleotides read TGTGCCAGCAGTTTCGCAGGGACGGAATTTGGGGAAAAACTGTTTTTT. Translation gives CASSFAGTEFGEKLFF.

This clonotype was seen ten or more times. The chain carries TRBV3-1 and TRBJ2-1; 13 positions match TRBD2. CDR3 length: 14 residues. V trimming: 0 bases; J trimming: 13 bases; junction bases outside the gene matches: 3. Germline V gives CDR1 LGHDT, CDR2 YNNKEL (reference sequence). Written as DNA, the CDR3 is TGTGCCAGCAGCCAAGATACTAGCGGGAGGGTACAGTTCTTC. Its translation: CASSQDTSGRVQFF.

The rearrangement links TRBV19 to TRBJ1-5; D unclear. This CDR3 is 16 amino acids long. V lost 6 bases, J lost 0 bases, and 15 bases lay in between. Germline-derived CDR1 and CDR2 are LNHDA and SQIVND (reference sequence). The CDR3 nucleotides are TGTGCCAGTAGCCCTTTAGAAATCCGTAGCAATCAGCCCCAGCATTTT. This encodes CASSPLEIRSNQPQHF.

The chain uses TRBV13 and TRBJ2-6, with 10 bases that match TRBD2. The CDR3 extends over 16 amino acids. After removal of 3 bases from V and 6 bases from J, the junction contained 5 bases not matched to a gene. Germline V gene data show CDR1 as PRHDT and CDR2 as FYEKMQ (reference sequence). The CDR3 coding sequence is TGTGCCAGCAGCTTCCCTAGCGGGGGCGAGGCCAACGTCCTGACTTTC. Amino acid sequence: CASSFPSGGEANVLTF.

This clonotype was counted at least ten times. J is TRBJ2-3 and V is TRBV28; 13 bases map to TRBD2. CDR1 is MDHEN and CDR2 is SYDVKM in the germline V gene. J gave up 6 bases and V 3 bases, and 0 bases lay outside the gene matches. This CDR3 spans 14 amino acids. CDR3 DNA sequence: TGTGCCAGCAGTTTGACTAGCGGGAGGGATACGCAGTATTTT. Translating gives CASSLTSGRDTQYF.

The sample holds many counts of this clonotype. This CDR3 reads CASIPRDRETDTQYF. CDR3 coding DNA: TGTGCCAGCATCCCAAGGGACAGAGAAACAGATACGCAGTATTTT. This sequence joins TRBV7-9 and TRBJ2-3; 7 nucleotides line up with TRBD1. V dropped 7 bases and J dropped 3; count of bases not matched to a gene: 10. Germline V gene sequence: CDR1 SEHNR, CDR2 FQNEAQ (reference sequence). This CDR3 comprises 15 residues.